The present T cell receptor beta chain was sequenced within a study of control samples from healthy donors and cancer patients. Sequenced by immunoSEQ multiplex PCR; TCRdb stores in-frame clones only, minus some. The sample holds 90,000 or so clones, roughly nine tenths seen once. Looked up from germline, CDR1 is SGHDN and CDR2 is FVKESK. Trimming took off 0 bases at V and 5 bases at J, with 10 bases between the two ends. The CDR3 covers 14 residues. Sequenced: blood. V gene TRBV14 combines with J gene TRBJ1-1, with D possibly TRBD1 on 6 matching bases. This TCR derives from a woman in her 70s in good health. This chain's CDR3 is CASSQETGWTEAFF. CDR3 in DNA: TGTGCCAGCAGCCAAGAAACAGGGTGGACTGAAGCTTTCTTT.